Sequencing of this TCR beta chain was carried out in a study of breast tumors, draining lymph nodes, adjacent tissues. Findings of the study overall: Luminal-like breast cancer showed significantly higher tumor–nontumor repertoire similarity than basal-like.

Breast cancer patients provided tissue from their axillary draining lymph nodes. TCRdb ran MiXCR on the multiplex PCR reads and lists one entry per CDR3 protein. The data contain fewer than 250,000 distinct CDR3 sequences, about 32% of them singletons. Germline CDR1 reads SGHVS; CDR2 reads FQNEAQ. The ends were cut back, 11 bases at V and 3 bases at J, with 17 bases in the middle. The CDR3 runs to 14 residues. Remarks on this clonotype: Its specificity is unknown.

Sequencing was performed on axillary lymph node tissue. The origin of this receptor is a female donor with breast cancer. Some clones in this sample may be carry-over from other donors' samples. The rearrangement links TRBV7-8 to TRBJ1-5; tentatively, D is TRBD1 (5 bases). The CDR3 sequence: CALVAGGFNQPQHF. The CDR3 nucleotides read TGTGCCCTGGTAGCGGGGGGATTCAATCAGCCCCAGCATTTT.